This T cell receptor (beta chain) comes out of a study of blood T cells in healthy people across ages. Concerning this clonotype: Antigen specificity is unknown.

Roughly 9 milliliters of peripheral blood were drawn from each donor. Using a J-beta primer mix together with a sample-barcoded 5' primer, a second PCR was run for roughly 7 to 11 cycles. TCRdb re-called the 5' RACE reads with MiXCR, one entry per CDR3 protein. The data show 550,000 to 800,000 distinct CDR3 sequences, roughly 21% seen once. The germline CDR1 and CDR2 sequences are SGHRS and YFSETQ. The CDR3 has 14 residues. The V end was cut by 4 bases, the J end by 1 base, with 9 bases between. General study results and limits: Conclusively comparing naive with antigen-experienced cells was impossible with unsorted PBMCs.

The V gene is TRBV5-1, the J gene TRBJ2-1; D tentatively fits TRBD1 or TRBD2 (5 bases each). The source is a man in his 70s in good health. Sequenced input: blood. The CDR3 bases are TGCGCCAGCAGCGACGAGGGGTCCTACAATGAGCAGTTCTTC. Its protein is CASSDEGSYNEQFF.